The 3 T cell receptor beta chains reported below all come from one sample, sequenced in a study of blood T cell repertoires in COVID-19. Using immunoSEQ multiplex PCR, the repertoire was profiled, and TCRdb retains in-frame clones only, with some absent. The table lists over 200,000 clones, 85% to 90% of them singletons, with 5% to 6.5% in the top ten. Material: peripheral blood. The origin of the receptors is a man aged 80 or over with acute or convalescent COVID-19.

The table lists this clone with a count of one. This chain connects TRBV20-1 to TRBJ2-1; TRBD2 matches 13 bases. Germline V CDR1 and CDR2: DFQATT, SNEGSKA (reference sequence). The CDR3 is made up of 17 amino acids. V shed 3 bases and J 5 bases; nucleotides not matched to a gene: 10. CDR3 sequence (DNA): TGCAGTGCTAGTATAGCCGGACTAGCGGGAGTTAACAATGAGCAGTTCTTC. Amino acid sequence: CSASIAGLAGVNNEQFF.

This chain uses TRBV28 with TRBJ1-2, with 7 bases aligning to TRBD1. With V trimmed by 4 bases and J by 6 bases, 8 bases remained unmatched. CDR1 is MDHEN and CDR2 is SYDVKM in the germline V gene. The CDR3 is made up of 14 amino acids. The CDR3 bases are TGTGCCAGCAGTTCTAGGGGGCGAGGGAATGGCTACACCTTC. As protein: CASSSRGRGNGYTF.

This chain connects TRBV4-2 to TRBJ2-7; D is undetermined. Germline V gene lookup returns CDR1 LGHNA and CDR2 YNFKEQ. V gave up 0 bases and J gave up 6 bases, with 9 bases separating them. The CDR3 consists of 13 residues. CDR3 bases: TGTGCCAGCAGCCAAGACCCTGCGGCCGAGCAGTACTTC. It is translated as CASSQDPAAEQYF.